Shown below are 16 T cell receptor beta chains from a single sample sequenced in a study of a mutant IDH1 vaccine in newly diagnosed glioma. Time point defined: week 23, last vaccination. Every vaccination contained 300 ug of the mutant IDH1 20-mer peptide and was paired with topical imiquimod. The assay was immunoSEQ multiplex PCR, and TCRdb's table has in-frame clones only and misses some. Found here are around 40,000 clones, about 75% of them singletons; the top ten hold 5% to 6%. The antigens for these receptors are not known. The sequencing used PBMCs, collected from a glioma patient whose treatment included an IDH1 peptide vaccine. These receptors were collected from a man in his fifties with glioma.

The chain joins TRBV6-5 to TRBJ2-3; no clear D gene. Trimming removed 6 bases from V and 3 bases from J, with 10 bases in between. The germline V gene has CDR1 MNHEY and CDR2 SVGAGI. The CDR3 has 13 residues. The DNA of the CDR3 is TGTGCCAGCAGATTCGGACGGACAGATACGCAGTATTTT. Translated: CASRFGRTDTQYF.

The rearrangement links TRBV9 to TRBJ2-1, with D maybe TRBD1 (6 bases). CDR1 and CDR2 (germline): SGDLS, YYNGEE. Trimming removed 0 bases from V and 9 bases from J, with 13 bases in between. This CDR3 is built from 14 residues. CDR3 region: CASSVGMGAPEQFF. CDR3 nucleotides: TGTGCCAGCAGCGTAGGTATGGGGGCGCCTGAGCAGTTCTTC. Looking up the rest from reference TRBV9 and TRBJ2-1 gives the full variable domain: DSGVTQTPKHLITATGQRVTLRCSPRSGDLSVYWYQQSLDQGLQFLIQYYNGEERAKGNILERFSAQQFPDLHSELNLSSLELGDSALYFCASSVGMGAPEQFFGPGTRLTVL.

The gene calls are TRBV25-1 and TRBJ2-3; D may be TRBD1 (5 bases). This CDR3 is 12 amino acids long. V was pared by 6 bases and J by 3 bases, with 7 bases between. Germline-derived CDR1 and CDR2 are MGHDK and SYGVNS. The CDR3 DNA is TGTGCCAGCAGGCAGGGAACAGATACGCAGTATTTT. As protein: CASRQGTDTQYF.

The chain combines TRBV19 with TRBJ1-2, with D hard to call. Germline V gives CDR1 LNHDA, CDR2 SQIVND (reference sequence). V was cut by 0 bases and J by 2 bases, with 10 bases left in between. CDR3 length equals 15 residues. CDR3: CASSIDISGNYGYTF. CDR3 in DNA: TGTGCCAGTAGTATAGACATCTCGGGCAACTATGGCTACACCTTC. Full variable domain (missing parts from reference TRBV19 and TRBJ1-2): DGGITQSPKYLFRKEGQNVTLSCEQNLNHDAMYWYRQDPGQGLRLIYYSQIVNDFQKGDIAEGYSVSREKKESFPLTVTSAQKNPTAFYLCASSIDISGNYGYTFGSGTRLTVV.

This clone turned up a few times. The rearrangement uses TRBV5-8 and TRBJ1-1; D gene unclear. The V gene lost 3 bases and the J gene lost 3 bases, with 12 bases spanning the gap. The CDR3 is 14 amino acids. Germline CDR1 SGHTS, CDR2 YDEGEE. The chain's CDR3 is CASSSVFPDTEAFF. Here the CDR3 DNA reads TGTGCCAGCAGCTCGGTCTTCCCGGACACTGAAGCTTTCTTT.

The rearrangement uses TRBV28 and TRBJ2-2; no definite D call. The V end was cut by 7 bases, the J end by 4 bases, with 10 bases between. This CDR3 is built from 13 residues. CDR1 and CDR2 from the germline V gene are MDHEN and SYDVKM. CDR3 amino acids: CASTTPITGELFF. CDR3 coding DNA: TGTGCCAGCACTACCCCCATCACCGGGGAGCTGTTTTTT.

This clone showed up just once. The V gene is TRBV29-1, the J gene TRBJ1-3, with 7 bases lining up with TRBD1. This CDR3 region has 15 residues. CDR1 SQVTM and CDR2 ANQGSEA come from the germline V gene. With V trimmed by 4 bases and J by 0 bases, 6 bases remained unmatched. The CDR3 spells CSVVGTAISGNTIYF. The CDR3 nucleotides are TGCAGCGTTGTAGGGACAGCGATCTCTGGAAACACCATATATTTT.

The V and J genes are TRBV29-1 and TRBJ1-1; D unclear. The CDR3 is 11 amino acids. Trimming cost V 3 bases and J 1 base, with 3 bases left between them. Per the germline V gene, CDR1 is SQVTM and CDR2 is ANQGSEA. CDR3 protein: CSVEANTEAFF. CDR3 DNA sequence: TGCAGCGTTGAGGCGAACACTGAAGCTTTCTTT.

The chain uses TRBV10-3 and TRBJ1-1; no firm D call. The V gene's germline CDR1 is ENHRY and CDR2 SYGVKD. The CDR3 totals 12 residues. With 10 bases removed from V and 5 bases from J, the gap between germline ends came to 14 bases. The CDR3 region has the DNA TGTGCCACCAAAGGAGAAAGGACTGAAGCTTTCTTT. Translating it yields CATKGERTEAFF.

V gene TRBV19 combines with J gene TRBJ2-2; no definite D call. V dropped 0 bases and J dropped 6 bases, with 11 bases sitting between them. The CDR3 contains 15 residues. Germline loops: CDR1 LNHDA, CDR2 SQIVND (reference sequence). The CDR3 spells CASSIDLRTAGELFF. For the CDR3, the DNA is TGTGCCAGTAGTATAGATCTGCGAACGGCCGGGGAGCTGTTTTTT. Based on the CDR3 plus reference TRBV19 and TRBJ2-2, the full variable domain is DGGITQSPKYLFRKEGQNVTLSCEQNLNHDAMYWYRQDPGQGLRLIYYSQIVNDFQKGDIAEGYSVSREKKESFPLTVTSAQKNPTAFYLCASSIDLRTAGELFFGEGSRLTVL.

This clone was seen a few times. The CDR3 nucleotides are TGTGCCTGGTCAGAGGGTGGCAATCAGCCCCAGCATTTT. Its translation: CAWSEGGNQPQHF. The chain has TRBV30 and TRBJ1-5; D is ambiguous. The CDR3 runs to 13 residues. V dropped 5 bases and J dropped 2 bases, with 10 bases sitting between them. The germline V gene has CDR1 GTSNPN and CDR2 SVGIG (reference sequence). Using reference TRBV30 and TRBJ1-5 for the parts outside the CDR3, the full variable domain is SQTIHQWPATLVQPVGSPLSLECTVEGTSNPNLYWYRQAAGRGLQLLFYSVGIGQISSEVPQNLSASRPQDRQFILSSKKLLLSDSGFYLCAWSEGGNQPQHFGDGTRLSIL.

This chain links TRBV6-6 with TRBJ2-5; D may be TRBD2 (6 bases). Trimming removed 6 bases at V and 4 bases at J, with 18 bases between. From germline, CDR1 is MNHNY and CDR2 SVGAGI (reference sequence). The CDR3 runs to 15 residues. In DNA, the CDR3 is TGTGCCAGCAGGCTGGAGGGTGGGGCCAGAGAGACCCAGTACTTC. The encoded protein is CASRLEGGARETQYF.

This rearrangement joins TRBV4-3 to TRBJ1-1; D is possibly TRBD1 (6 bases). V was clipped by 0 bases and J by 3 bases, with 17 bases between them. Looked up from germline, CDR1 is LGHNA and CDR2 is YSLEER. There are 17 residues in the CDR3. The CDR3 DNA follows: TGCGCCAGCAGCCAAGAAGTCGGGGGCATTTTGGACACTGAAGCTTTCTTT. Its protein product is CASSQEVGGILDTEAFF.

The CDR3 spells CSVETGGSYEQYF. CDR3 in DNA: TGCAGCGTTGAGACAGGGGGCTCCTACGAGCAGTACTTC. The gene calls are TRBV29-1 and TRBJ2-7, with 9 bases that match TRBD1. V lost 3 bases to trimming and J lost 0 bases; unmatched junction nucleotides: 0. The CDR3 extends over 13 amino acids. Germline CDR1 and CDR2: SQVTM and ANQGSEA.

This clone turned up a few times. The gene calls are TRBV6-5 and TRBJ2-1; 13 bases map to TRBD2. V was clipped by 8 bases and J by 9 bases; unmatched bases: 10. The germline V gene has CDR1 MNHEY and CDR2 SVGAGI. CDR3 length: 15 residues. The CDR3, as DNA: TGTGCCAGCTCGACCGGGACTAGCGGGATATTTGAGCAGTTCTTC. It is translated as CASSTGTSGIFEQFF.

In DNA form, the CDR3 reads TGTGCCAGCAGCGCCCGGGGGAAGCAGTATTTT. Encoded protein: CASSARGKQYF. The chain has TRBV5-4 and TRBJ2-3; D is perhaps TRBD2 (6 bases). CDR3 size: 11 residues. V shed 4 bases and J shed 11 bases, with 11 bases lying between them. The germline CDR1 and CDR2 sequences are SGHNT and YYREEE (reference sequence).